A single sample gave rise to the 9 T cell receptor beta chains below, sequenced in a study of blood T cells in healthy people across ages. A sample-barcoded 5' primer and a J-beta primer mix were used in a second PCR of about 7 to 12 cycles. TCRdb re-derived calls from the 5' RACE reads in MiXCR, one entry per CDR3 protein. The sample lists some 800,000 distinct CDR3 sequences; roughly 25% were seen once. The same sample was also studied in work on T cells of mothers and their children.

The sequenced sample was blood. The source is a boy between 10 and 17 years old in good health.

The chain has TRBV4-3 and TRBJ2-5, with a possible D match to TRBD2 (6 bases). The DNA end is a closer match to TRBJ2-1, so the J assignment may be wrong. The V gene's germline CDR1 is LGHNA and CDR2 YSLEER. The CDR3 sequence is 16 residues long. This CDR3 reads CASSQEALGGVNEQFF. The CDR3 DNA reads TGCGCCAGCAGCCAAGAAGCCCTGGGGGGTGTCAATGAGCAGTTCTTC.

The chain recombines TRBV4-3 with TRBJ1-4; D is ambiguous. The length of the CDR3 is 16 residues. Germline CDR1 reads LGHNA; CDR2 reads YSLEER. Trimming stripped 1 base from V and 4 bases from J, with 13 bases between. The CDR3, as DNA: TGCGCCAGCAGCCAAGGATTTACGGGCGATAATGAAAAACTGTTTTTT. Translation: CASSQGFTGDNEKLFF.

The chain joins TRBV10-3 to TRBJ2-5, with D perhaps matching TRBD1 (6 bases). The end of the DNA is better explained by TRBJ2-7, so the J call may be wrong. CDR3 length: 14 amino acids. From germline, CDR1 is ENHRY and CDR2 SYGVKD. The CDR3 reads CAISGRGQSYEQYF. The CDR3 bases are TGTGCCATCAGTGGCAGGGGACAATCCTACGAGCAGTACTTC.

The chain uses TRBV6-1 and TRBJ1-3; a possible D gene is TRBD1 (5 bases). The CDR3 is made up of 16 amino acids. V was pared by 6 bases and J by 1 base, with 16 bases between. Germline V CDR1 and CDR2: MNHNS, SASEGT. The chain's CDR3 is CASRPQLQGSGNTIYF. The CDR3 DNA is TGTGCCAGCAGACCCCAACTCCAGGGTTCTGGAAACACCATATATTTT.

Concerning this clonotype: Compared with germline, one end of the junction differs, possibly owing to a read error. The V and J genes are TRBV27 and TRBJ2-1, with TRBD2 identical over 9 bases. The CDR3 contains 20 residues. Germline CDR1 reads MNHEY; CDR2 reads SMNVEV (reference sequence). CDR3: CASSPRAAGGHVSSYNEQFF. The CDR3 DNA sequence: TGTGCAAGCAGTCCGCGGGCGGCGGGGGGGCACGTAAGCTCCTACAATGAGCAGTTCTTC.

The chain combines TRBV9 with TRBJ2-5; TRBD1 is a possible D gene (6 bases). The end of the DNA fits TRBJ2-1 better, so the J call may be wrong. This CDR3 contains 15 residues. The germline V gene has CDR1 SGDLS and CDR2 YYNGEE. CDR3 residues: CASSGNAQGSNEQFF. DNA for the CDR3: TGTGCCAGCAGTGGGAACGCACAGGGCAGCAATGAGCAGTTCTTC.

Many counts were recorded for this clonotype. The rearrangement links TRBV24-1 to TRBJ2-3, with 10 nucleotides matching TRBD2. The trim removed 4 bases at V and 0 bases at J, leaving 6 bases unmatched. Germline V lookup: CDR1 KGHDR, CDR2 SFDVKD. The CDR3 covers 17 residues. CDR3 region: CATSDKGLATSTDTQYF. CDR3 sequence (DNA): TGTGCCACCAGTGACAAGGGACTAGCGACCAGCACAGATACGCAGTATTTT.

The chain's CDR3 is CASSSSGQGVHNEQFF. CDR3 in DNA: TGTGCCAGCAGCTCATCAGGACAGGGGGTCCACAATGAGCAGTTCTTC. The chain combines TRBV7-9 with TRBJ2-1; TRBD1 agrees at 10 bases. Germline V gene sequence: CDR1 SEHNR, CDR2 FQNEAQ (reference sequence). The length of the CDR3 is 16 residues. Unmatched junction bases numbered 8, after V lost 4 bases and J lost 5 bases.

The chain uses TRBV5-1 and TRBJ2-5, with 8 bases aligning to TRBD2. Unmatched junction bases numbered 5, after V lost 2 bases and J lost 5 bases. The CDR3 has 14 residues. CDR1 is SGHRS and CDR2 is YFSETQ in the germline V gene. Here the CDR3 reads CASSLQTSVETQYF. As DNA, the CDR3 is TGCGCCAGCAGCTTACAGACTAGCGTCGAGACCCAGTACTTC. The entire variable domain, with the rest obtained from reference TRBV5-1 and TRBJ2-5, is as follows: KAGVTQTPRYLIKTRGQQVTLSCSPISGHRSVSWYQQTPGQGLQFLFEYFSETQRNKGNFPGRFSGRQFSNSRSEMNVSTLELGDSALYLCASSLQTSVETQYFGPGTRLLVL.